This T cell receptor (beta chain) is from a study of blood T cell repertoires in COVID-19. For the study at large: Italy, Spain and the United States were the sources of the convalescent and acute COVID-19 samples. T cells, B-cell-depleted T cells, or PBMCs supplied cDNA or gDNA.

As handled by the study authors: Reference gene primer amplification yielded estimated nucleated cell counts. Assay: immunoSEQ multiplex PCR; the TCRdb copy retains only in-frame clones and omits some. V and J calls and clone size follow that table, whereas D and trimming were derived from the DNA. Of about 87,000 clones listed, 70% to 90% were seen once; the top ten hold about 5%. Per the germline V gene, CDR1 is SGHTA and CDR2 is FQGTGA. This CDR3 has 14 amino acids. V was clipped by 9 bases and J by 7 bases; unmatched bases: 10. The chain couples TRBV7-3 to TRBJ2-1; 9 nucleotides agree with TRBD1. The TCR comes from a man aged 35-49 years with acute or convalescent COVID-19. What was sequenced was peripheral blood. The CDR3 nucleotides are TGTGCCAGTGGAACAGGGGGCCTCACAAATGAGCAGTTCTTC. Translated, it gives CASGTGGLTNEQFF.